The entry that follows covers one T cell receptor beta chain sequence. This clonotype was detected many times. Its antigen remains undetermined. Base qualities are missing; no much larger clone stands one base away. The TCR beta CDR3 regions were amplified from RNA transcripts. The TCR CDR3 was subjected to a first round of RT-PCR using the HTBI primer set and the Qiagen OneStep RT-PCR kit. Libraries were constructed in a second round of multiplex PCR, after which size selection and purification were carried out. Paired-end sequencing of the libraries was performed with 100 bp reads on an Illumina HiSeq2000. On the study's bioinformatics: Raw data were processed with SOAPnuke, discarding reads with adapters, uncalled bases, mean Phred below 15, or no exact constant-primer or identifier match. High-quality paired reads were merged using COPE v1.2.5, and each unique nucleotide sequence was defined as a clonotype. MiTCR v1.1 was used to align clonotypes to the IMGT TRBV, TRBD and TRBJ reference segments. Only V-J combinations with frequency above 0.0001, covering about 99% of repertoires, were analysed. The TCS score was defined as F50 (clonal expansion) divided by E x V (chaos), with BLOSUM62-based TCRdist calculated between CDR3 peptides within each V-J. Welch's t-statistics and random forest reduced fewer than 600 V-J features to fewer than 15, which were used in a naive Bayes classifier (R e1071). The raw public reads went through TCRdb reprocessing: fastp at Q25, MiXCR clone calling, in-frame beta chains kept. Each CDR3 protein gets just one entry, which takes the most common genes and DNA from the rows behind it. The V and J calls shown here were made by TCRdb, not taken from the authors' results. This sample is represented by 490,000 or so distinct CDR3 sequences; 15% to 20% of them were singletons. The ten largest clonotypes hold 25% to 30% of the sample.

The record originates from a study of T cells in Graves' hyperthyroidism and ophthalmopathy (dated by TCRdb to between 2019 and 2020). Describing the broader study: Peripheral blood samples were taken at initial diagnosis, before any treatment was given. The roughly 90 discovery patients were divided at random into training and test sets in a 7:3 ratio. Once sampling was done, hyperthyroidism patients were given methimazole at a starting dose of 30 mg daily, whereas ophthalmopathy patients were given high-dose intravenous methylprednisolone. Prospective prediction of ophthalmopathy was tested in an independent validation cohort of fewer than 20 hyperthyroidism patients and 17 patients who later progressed to ophthalmopathy. In addition, the study compared T-cell repertoires in thyroid tissue and in blood from six Graves' hyperthyroidism patients. TCR V-J signatures able to tell the groups apart were searched for in a discovery cohort of 90 to 100 patients, of whom under 45 had Graves' ophthalmopathy and 55 to 65 had stable Graves' hyperthyroidism. The paper describes TCR Vbeta CDR3 sequencing of 135 peripheral blood samples, made up of about 40 ophthalmopathy patients, roughly 72 hyperthyroidism patients and about 17 progressor patients.

From its cysteine to its phenylalanine, the CDR3 spans 13 amino acids. Only CDR3 DNA remains: 39 bases, in frame from the first base. Trimmed from V: 5 bases; trimmed from J: 8 bases; junction bases lacking a gene match: 7. Moderately to severely active disease, a Clinical Activity Score of at least 3, a NOSPECS grade of at least 4, and a duration under 3 months were present in ophthalmopathy patients. Any patient with an uncontrolled infection, another autoimmune disease, pregnancy or lactation was excluded. Diagnoses were based on clinical symptoms, serum thyroxine and TRAb, thyroid ultrasound and orbital computed tomography. PBMCs were isolated from 7.5 to 10 ml of fresh peripheral blood by Ficoll-Paque density gradient centrifugation. Total RNA was extracted using Trizol reagent, and RNA quality was assessed on an Agilent 2100 Bioanalyzer. General conclusions and limits of the study: In validation, the model predicted progression to ophthalmopathy a median of roughly 6.2 months before onset, with roughly 70% sensitivity and 72.22% specificity. Ophthalmopathy was separated from stable hyperthyroidism by a 13 V-J signature model, with around 90% sensitivity and around 81% specificity obtained in cross-validation and 80%/75% obtained in testing. Sample size was not statistically predetermined, and investigators were not blinded to group allocation. Blood samples also contained most of the expanded thyroid clonotypes (frequency above 0.001), which suggests that blood repertoires may reflect thyroid immune responses.

The TCR was taken from a woman aged 30 to 39 with Graves' ophthalmopathy. This chain is built from TRBV12-3 or TRBV12-4 and TRBJ2-3; 7 of the junction bases match TRBD1. Sequencing was carried out using blood. The base sequence is TGTGCCAGCAGTAGGGACAGTATGGGTACGCAGTATTTT. It specifies CASSRDSMGTQYF.